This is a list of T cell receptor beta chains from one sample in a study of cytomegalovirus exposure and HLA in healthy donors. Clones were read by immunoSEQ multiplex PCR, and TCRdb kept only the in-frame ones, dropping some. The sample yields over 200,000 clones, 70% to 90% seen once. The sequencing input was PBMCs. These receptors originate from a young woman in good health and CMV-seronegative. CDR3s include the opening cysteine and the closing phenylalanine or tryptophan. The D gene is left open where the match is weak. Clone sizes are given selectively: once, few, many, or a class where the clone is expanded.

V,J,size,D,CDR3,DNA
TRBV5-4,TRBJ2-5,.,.,CASSYQSGSGETQYF,TGTGCCAGCAGTTACCAGAGTGGGAGCGGGGAGACCCAGTACTTC
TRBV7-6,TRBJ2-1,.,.,CASSPDPSTYNEQFF,TGTGCCAGCAGCCCCGATCCTAGTACCTACAATGAGCAGTTCTTC
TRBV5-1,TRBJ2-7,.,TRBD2,CASSSSGLREGRVEQYF,TGCGCCAGCAGCTCCTCTGGGTTGCGGGAGGGCCGAGTCGAGCAGTACTTC
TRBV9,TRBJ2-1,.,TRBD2,CASSVGGRSYNEQFF,TGTGCCAGCAGCGTAGGCGGGAGGTCCTACAATGAGCAGTTCTTC
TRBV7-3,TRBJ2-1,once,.,CASSLSRYEGYNEQFF,TGTGCCAGCAGCTTGTCCCGGTACGAGGGATACAATGAGCAGTTCTTC
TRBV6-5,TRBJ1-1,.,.,CASSYAGTNTEAFF,TGTGCCAGCAGTTACGCAGGAACGAACACTGAAGCTTTCTTT
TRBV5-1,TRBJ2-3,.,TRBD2,CASKASGRVTDTQYF,TGCGCCAGCAAGGCTAGCGGGAGGGTAACAGATACGCAGTATTTT
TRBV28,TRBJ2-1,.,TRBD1,CASSQTGPDNEQFF,TGTGCCAGCAGTCAGACAGGGCCCGACAATGAGCAGTTCTTC
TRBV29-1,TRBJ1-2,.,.,CSVEEAPGGRGYTF,TGCAGCGTTGAAGAAGCGCCGGGGGGGCGCGGCTACACCTTC
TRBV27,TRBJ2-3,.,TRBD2,CASSSGRFTDTQYF,TGTGCCAGCTCTAGCGGACGATTCACAGATACGCAGTATTTT
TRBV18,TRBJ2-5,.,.,CASSPASSQETQYF,TGTGCCAGCTCACCGGCTAGCTCCCAAGAGACCCAGTACTTC
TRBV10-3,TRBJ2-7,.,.,CATSTIEGSYEQYF,TGTGCCACCTCGACCATTGAGGGCTCCTACGAGCAGTACTTC
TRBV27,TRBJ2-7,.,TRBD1,CASRGTGGRSYEQYF,TGTGCCAGCAGGGGGACAGGTGGACGCTCCTACGAGCAGTACTTC
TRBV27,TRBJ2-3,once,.,CASRKGGWTDTQYF,TGTGCCAGCAGAAAGGGGGGGTGGACAGATACGCAGTATTTT
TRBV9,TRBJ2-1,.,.,CASSVVAGPPHNEQFF,TGTGCCAGCAGCGTAGTCGCGGGGCCTCCCCACAATGAGCAGTTCTTC
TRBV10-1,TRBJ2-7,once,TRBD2,CASSEERASGRLAYEQYF,TGCGCCAGCAGTGAAGAAAGGGCTAGCGGTCGGTTGGCCTACGAGCAGTACTTC
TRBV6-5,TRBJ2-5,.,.,CATEEGAFGQETQYF,TGTGCCACCGAGGAGGGGGCTTTCGGACAAGAGACCCAGTACTTC
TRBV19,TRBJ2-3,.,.,CASRREVTDTQYF,TGTGCCAGTAGAAGGGAGGTCACAGATACGCAGTATTTT
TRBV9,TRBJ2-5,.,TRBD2,CASSRLAGAQETQYF,TGTGCCAGCAGCCGACTAGCGGGAGCACAAGAGACCCAGTACTTC
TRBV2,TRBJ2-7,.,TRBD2,CASSEASGRNEQYF,TGTGCCAGCAGTGAGGCTAGCGGGAGGAACGAGCAGTACTTC
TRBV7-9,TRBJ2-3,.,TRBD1,CASSPRQTGRVTDTQYF,TGTGCCAGCAGCCCCCGTCAGACAGGGCGGGTCACAGATACGCAGTATTTT
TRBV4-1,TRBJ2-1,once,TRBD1,CASSQVWTGGKANEQFF,TGCGCCAGCAGCCAAGTTTGGACAGGGGGCAAGGCCAATGAGCAGTTCTTC
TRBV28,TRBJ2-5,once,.,CASSLFVETQYF,TGTGCCAGCAGTTTATTCGTAGAGACCCAGTACTTC
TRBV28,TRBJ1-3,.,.,CASSLWGGGTEAGNTIYF,TGTGCCAGCAGTTTATGGGGGGGTGGTACGGAGGCTGGAAACACCATATATTTT
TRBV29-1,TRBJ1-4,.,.,CSVGQATNEKLFF,TGCAGCGTTGGGCAGGCAACTAATGAAAAACTGTTTTTT
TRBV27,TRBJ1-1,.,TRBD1,CASSKGAWGGWTEAFF,TGTGCCAGCAGTAAGGGGGCATGGGGAGGATGGACTGAAGCTTTCTTT
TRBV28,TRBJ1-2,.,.,CAVSGVEEGNGYTF,TGTGCCGTCTCGGGGGTGGAAGAAGGGAATGGCTACACCTTC
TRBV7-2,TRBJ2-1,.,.,CASSLEGQYNEQFF,TGTGCCAGCAGCTTGGAGGGTCAGTACAATGAGCAGTTCTTC
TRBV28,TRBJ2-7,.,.,CASSFDGSYEQYF,TGTGCCAGCAGTTTTGACGGGTCCTACGAGCAGTACTTC
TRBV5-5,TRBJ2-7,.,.,CASSLEYFGTYEQYF,TGTGCCAGCAGCTTGGAGTATTTCGGGACCTACGAGCAGTACTTC
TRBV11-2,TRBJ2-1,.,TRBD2,CASSLDSLAPLQYNEQFF,TGTGCCAGCAGCTTAGACTCACTAGCGCCCCTTCAATACAATGAGCAGTTCTTC
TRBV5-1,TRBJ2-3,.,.,CASSLAGSQTDTQYF,TGCGCCAGCAGCTTGGCCGGGAGTCAGACAGATACGCAGTATTTT
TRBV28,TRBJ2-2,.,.,CASQQGGTTGELFF,TGTGCCAGCCAGCAGGGAGGCACCACCGGGGAGCTGTTTTTT
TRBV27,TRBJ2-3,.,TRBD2,CASSLTSGSITDTQYF,TGTGCCAGCAGTTTAACTAGCGGGAGTATAACAGATACGCAGTATTTT
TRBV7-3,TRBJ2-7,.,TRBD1,CASSLNRGRRVLSSYEQYF,TGTGCCAGCAGCCTGAACAGGGGGAGAAGGGTCTTAAGCTCCTACGAGCAGTACTTC
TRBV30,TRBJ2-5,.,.,CAWSGDSQETQYF,TGTGCCTGGAGCGGGGACTCCCAAGAGACCCAGTACTTC
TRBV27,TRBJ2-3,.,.,CASSGQTSTDTQYF,TGTGCCAGCAGTGGACAGACTAGCACAGATACGCAGTATTTT
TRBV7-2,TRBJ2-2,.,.,CASSPATDGGELFF,TGTGCCAGCAGCCCGGCGACAGACGGCGGGGAGCTGTTTTTT
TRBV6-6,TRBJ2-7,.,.,CASSSRQGSYEQYF,TGTGCCAGCAGTTCTAGGCAGGGGTCCTACGAGCAGTACTTC
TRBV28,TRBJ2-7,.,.,CASSSTPPDSKAGEQYF,TGTGCCAGCAGTTCCACCCCCCCGGACTCCAAAGCGGGCGAGCAGTACTTC
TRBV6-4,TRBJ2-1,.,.,CASSERADYNEQFF,TGTGCCAGCAGTGAAAGAGCGGACTACAATGAGCAGTTCTTC
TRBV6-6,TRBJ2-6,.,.,CASRRDGSSGANVLTF,TGTGCCAGCAGGCGGGACGGGAGCTCTGGGGCCAACGTCCTGACTTTC
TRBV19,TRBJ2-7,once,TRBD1,CASSRDRERPYEQYF,TGTGCCAGTAGTAGGGACAGGGAACGTCCCTACGAGCAGTACTTC
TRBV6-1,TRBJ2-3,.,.,CASKAQRSTDTQYF,TGTGCCAGCAAGGCCCAGCGGAGCACAGATACGCAGTATTTT
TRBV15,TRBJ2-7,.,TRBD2,CATSSPREGRSYEQYF,TGTGCCACCAGCAGCCCTCGGGAGGGTCGATCCTACGAGCAGTACTTC
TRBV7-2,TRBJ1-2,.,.,CASSLVPGRYGGYTF,TGTGCCAGCAGCTTAGTTCCAGGTAGATACGGAGGCTACACCTTC
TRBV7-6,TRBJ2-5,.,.,CASGQSFEETQYF,TGTGCCAGCGGACAGAGCTTTGAAGAGACCCAGTACTTC
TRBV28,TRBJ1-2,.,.,CALEGSYGYTF,TGTGCCCTGGAGGGTTCCTATGGCTACACCTTC
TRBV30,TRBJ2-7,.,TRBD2,CAWSDRSGRTFGGEQYF,TGTGCCTGGAGCGACCGTAGCGGGAGGACCTTTGGGGGAGAGCAGTACTTC
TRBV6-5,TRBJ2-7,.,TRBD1,CASSSTGGLGEQYF,TGTGCCAGCAGCTCGACAGGGGGCTTGGGGGAGCAGTACTTC
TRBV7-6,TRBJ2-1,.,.,CASSYLPSYNNEQFF,TGTGCCAGCAGCTATCTCCCGTCCTATAACAATGAGCAGTTCTTC
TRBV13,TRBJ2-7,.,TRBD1,CASSVTRDRGVVYEQYF,TGTGCCAGCAGCGTAACCCGGGACAGGGGTGTTGTGTACGAGCAGTACTTC
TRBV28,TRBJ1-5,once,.,CAITPGYSNQPQHF,TGTGCCATCACCCCGGGATATAGCAATCAGCCCCAGCATTTT
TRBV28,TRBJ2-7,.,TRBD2,CASSLRWRLAGGDYEQYF,TGTGCCAGCAGTTTAAGGTGGAGACTAGCGGGAGGCGATTACGAGCAGTACTTC
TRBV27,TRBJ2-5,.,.,CASSSMSRETQYF,TGTGCCAGCAGTTCGATGAGCCGAGAGACCCAGTACTTC
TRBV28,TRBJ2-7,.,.,CASSLAETYEQYF,TGTGCCAGCAGTTTGGCCGAAACCTACGAGCAGTACTTC
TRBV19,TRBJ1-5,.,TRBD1,CASHRQGAMVSQPQHF,TGTGCCAGCCATCGTCAGGGGGCGATGGTCAGTCAGCCCCAGCATTTT